A selection of T cell receptor beta chains follows, all from one sample in a study of T cell responses to AZD1222 COVID-19 vaccine. Using immunoSEQ multiplex PCR, the repertoire was profiled, and TCRdb retains in-frame clones only, with some absent. The sample includes some 170,000 clones, around 92% of them seen just once. Source: peripheral blood, taken 28 days after the second AZD1222 dose. These receptors all stem from an adult who received the AZD1222 COVID-19 vaccine. Each CDR3 is given with its conserved first and last residue. Fields, in order: clone size, V gene, J gene, CDR3 length, D gene, CDR3 DNA, CDR3 protein. The D gene is left open where the match is weak. Some rows have no size entry. The others give once, few or many, or a class for an expanded clone.

.	TRBV7-3	TRBJ2-2	13	.	TGTGCCAGCAGCGACCGGGGCACCGGGGAGCTGTTTTTT	CASSDRGTGELFF
.	TRBV18	TRBJ1-3	17	.	TGTGCCAGCTCACCAGTGCGGCAGCAATTCTCTGGAAACACCATATATTTT	CASSPVRQQFSGNTIYF
once	TRBV29-1	TRBJ2-7	13	.	TGCAGCGTTGGGACCACAAGCCAGCGGGAGCAGTACTTC	CSVGTTSQREQYF
.	TRBV5-1	TRBJ2-1	16	.	TGCGCCAGCAGCTACCTCAGGTTCCCTACCGGGAATGAGCAGTTCTTC	CASSYLRFPTGNEQFF
.	TRBV7-8	TRBJ2-3	15	.	TGTGCCAGCAGCTTGAGAAGCGGTCGCACAGATACGCAGTATTTT	CASSLRSGRTDTQYF
.	TRBV4-1	TRBJ1-2	13	.	TGCGCCAGCAGCCAAACCGGAATCTATGGCTACACCTTC	CASSQTGIYGYTF
.	TRBV12-5	TRBJ2-3	18	TRBD2	TGTGCTAGTGGACCACCACCGGGACTAGCGGGGGTCCCAGATACGCAGTATTTT	CASGPPPGLAGVPDTQYF
.	TRBV9	TRBJ1-1	15	.	TGTGCCAGCAGCCCAAACCCAGGAGTGATCACTGAAGCTTTCTTT	CASSPNPGVITEAFF
.	TRBV7-9	TRBJ1-2	14	TRBD1	TGTGCCAGCAGCCTCGGACAGGACTTCTATGGCTACACCTTC	CASSLGQDFYGYTF
.	TRBV6-1	TRBJ1-3	14	.	TGTGCCAGCAGTGGAGCCGGGGAGTCTGACACCATATATTTT	CASSGAGESDTIYF
.	TRBV7-9	TRBJ1-1	16	.	TGTGCCAGCAGCTTAGCCCCCGGTGGAATCAACACTGAAGCTTTCTTT	CASSLAPGGINTEAFF
few	TRBV29-1	TRBJ1-5	14	TRBD1	TGCAGCGTGCGGGGACAGGGTGAGTCTCAGCCCCAGCATTTT	CSVRGQGESQPQHF
.	TRBV2	TRBJ1-5	14	TRBD1	TGTGCCAGCAGTGCGGGACAGGGGATTCAGCCCCAGCATTTT	CASSAGQGIQPQHF
.	TRBV7-9	TRBJ1-2	16	TRBD1	TGTGCCAGCAGCTTAGTGCTCGCAGGGGGTGACTATGGCTACACCTTC	CASSLVLAGGDYGYTF
.	TRBV5-4	TRBJ2-5	15	.	TGTGCCAGCAGCCAAGCTTGGGGGGCTAGGGAGACCCAGTACTTC	CASSQAWGARETQYF
few	TRBV19	TRBJ1-5	13	.	TGTGCCAGTAGTGACACAAGGCTCCAGCCCCAGCATTTT	CASSDTRLQPQHF
.	TRBV12-3/TRBV12-4	TRBJ2-7	9	.	TGTGCCAGCACCGCACGGCATTTCTTC	CASTARHFF
.	TRBV7-9	TRBJ1-6	14	.	TGTGCCAGCAGCTTAGAGGGGGGTAATTCACCCCTCCACTTT	CASSLEGGNSPLHF
.	TRBV9	TRBJ1-3	15	TRBD1	TGTGCCAGCAGCCTACAACAGGGGAGGGGAAACACCATATATTTT	CASSLQQGRGNTIYF
once	TRBV27	TRBJ1-1	15	TRBD1	TGTGCCAGCAGGGAGGGACAGCCCGCGAACACTGAAGCTTTCTTT	CASREGQPANTEAFF
.	TRBV18	TRBJ1-2	13	.	TGTGCCAGCTCACTAGTCGACCTCCGTGGCTACACCTTC	CASSLVDLRGYTF
.	TRBV25-1	TRBJ1-2	12	.	TGTGCCAGCAGTGACGGAGTATATGGCTACACCTTC	CASSDGVYGYTF
.	TRBV3-1/TRBV3-2	TRBJ1-2	14	.	TGTGCCAGCAGCTCGGACAGAACTAACTATGGCTACACCTTC	CASSSDRTNYGYTF
.	TRBV18	TRBJ1-1	12	.	TGTGCCAGCTCACGGCAACACACTGAAGCTTTCTTT	CASSRQHTEAFF
.	TRBV6-5	TRBJ1-2	15	TRBD1	TGTGCCAGCAGTTACTCAACAGGGGCGGGGGCTGGCTACACCTTC	CASSYSTGAGAGYTF
.	TRBV5-1	TRBJ2-2	14	TRBD1	TGCGCCAGCAGCAGGGGACAGGACACCGGGGAGCTGTTTTTT	CASSRGQDTGELFF
.	TRBV7-2	TRBJ1-3	15	.	TGTGCCAGCAGCCCGCGGGGGCCCTCTGGAAACACCATATATTTT	CASSPRGPSGNTIYF
.	TRBV28	TRBJ1-1	14	.	TGTGCCAGCAGTCCCCAGGGCGGGCGGGCTGAAGCTTTCTTT	CASSPQGGRAEAFF
.	TRBV7-2	TRBJ2-1	15	.	TGTGCCAGCACCTTATTAGCGGATTCCTACAATGAGCAGTTCTTC	CASTLLADSYNEQFF
once	TRBV7-9	TRBJ1-1	11	.	TGTGCCAGCAGCCTGTACACTGAAGCTTTCTTT	CASSLYTEAFF
.	TRBV7-2	TRBJ2-3	13	.	TGTGCCAGCAGCTTAATCAGCACAGATACGCAGTATTTT	CASSLISTDTQYF
.	TRBV7-9	TRBJ2-1	10	.	TGTGCCAGCGGTGGGAATGAGCAGTTCTTC	CASGGNEQFF